This section outlines one T cell receptor (beta chain) sequence together with its context. Clones were sequenced by immunoSEQ multiplex PCR, and TCRdb holds only the in-frame ones, with some missing. Counted here are tens of thousands of clones, 55% to 70% occurring once; the ten biggest clones make up approximately 18%. The CDR3 runs 14 residues. In germline, CDR1 is SQVTM, CDR2 ANQGSEA. Trimming pared 6 bases from V and 2 bases from J, leaving 16 bases between. The data were obtained in a study of sequential checkpoint blockade in melanoma. The treatment denotes: randomized to nivolumab then ipilimumab (arm A) or the reverse (arm B).

This sequence joins TRBV29-1 and TRBJ2-5; tentative D call: TRBD2 (5 bases). This TCR derives from a human donor with melanoma. The sequenced sample was CD8+ T cells sorted from blood (inferred from file names), obtained from a patient given nivolumab and ipilimumab in sequence. The CDR3 DNA is TGCAGCGTACGATCGGCGGGCTTACAAGAGACCCAGTACTTC. Protein: CSVRSAGLQETQYF.